The source of this T cell receptor beta chain is a study of blood T cell repertoires in COVID-19. Study in general: Specimens from acute and convalescent COVID-19 originated in the United States, Italy and Spain. In each case, the material was cDNA or gDNA derived from T cells, B-cell-depleted T cells, or PBMCs.

In this sample, this clone turned up a few times. Original analysis: Amplifying reference gene primers gave estimates of nucleated cell counts. Method: immunoSEQ multiplex PCR; TCRdb's copy keeps in-frame clones and lacks some. That table gives V, J and clone size, and the DNA gave D and trimming. The sample lists about 130,000 clones, 77% occurring once. The CDR3 has 14 residues. V was shortened by 3 bases and J by 3 bases, with 11 bases between the two germline ends. Per the germline V gene, CDR1 is MGHRA and CDR2 is YSYEKL. Sample: peripheral blood. The rearrangement joins TRBV4-1 to TRBJ1-2, with a weak D call TRBD1 (6 bases). This clonotype was obtained from a man aged 80 or over with acute or convalescent COVID-19. The CDR3 reads CASSHTGSDYGYTF. The CDR3 nucleotides read TGCGCCAGCAGCCATACAGGGTCGGACTATGGCTACACCTTC.